The clone carrying this T cell receptor beta chain was detected a few times. What it recognizes is unknown. 60 Vbeta and 13 Jbeta primers were used in PCR. In the authors' methods: Per a later analysis, the number of unique TCR beta chains was roughly 83 million, of which around 9.9 million were shared. Profiling relied on immunoSEQ multiplex PCR, and the TCRdb table lists in-frame clones only, not all of them. That table supplies the V and J calls and clone size; D and trimming were determined from the DNA. The sample includes roughly 170,000 clones, 75% to 85% seen only once; the top ten take more than 5.5%. This record comes from a study of cytomegalovirus exposure and HLA in healthy donors. Findings of the study overall: When a later analysis compared HLA-associated TCR beta chains with equally common others, the HLA-associated chains turned out to be more clonally expanded and to have lower generation probabilities.

Germline V gene lookup returns CDR1 LGHNA and CDR2 YSLEER. Trimming shortened V by 0 bases and J by 6 bases, and 15 bases separated the two germline ends. The CDR3 consists of 16 residues. The sequence came from a young man in good health and CMV-seropositive. The chain joins TRBV4-3 to TRBJ2-1; possibly TRBD1 for D (5 bases). Sequenced material: PBMCs. The DNA of the CDR3 is TGCGCCAGCAGCCAAGATCCTTCTTCAAGGGGCAATGAGCAGTTCTTC. This gives the protein CASSQDPSSRGNEQFF.